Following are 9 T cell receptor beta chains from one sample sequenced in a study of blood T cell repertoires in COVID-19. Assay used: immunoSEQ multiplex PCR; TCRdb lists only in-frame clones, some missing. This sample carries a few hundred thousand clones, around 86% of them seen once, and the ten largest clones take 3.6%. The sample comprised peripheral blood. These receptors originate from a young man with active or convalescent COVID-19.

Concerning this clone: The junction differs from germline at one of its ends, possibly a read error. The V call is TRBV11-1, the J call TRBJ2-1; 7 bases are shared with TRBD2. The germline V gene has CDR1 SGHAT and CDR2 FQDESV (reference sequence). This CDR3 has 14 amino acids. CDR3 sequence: CASSSGTTPNQQFF. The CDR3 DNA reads TGTGCCAGCAGCTCCGGGACTACCCCCAATCAGCAGTTCTTC.

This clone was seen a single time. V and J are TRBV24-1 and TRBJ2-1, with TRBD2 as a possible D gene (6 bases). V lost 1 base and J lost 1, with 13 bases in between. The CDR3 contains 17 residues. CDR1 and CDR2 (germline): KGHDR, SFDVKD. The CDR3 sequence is CATSDFPLSGSYNEQFF. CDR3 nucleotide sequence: TGTGCCACCAGTGATTTCCCCCTTAGCGGTTCCTACAATGAGCAGTTCTTC.

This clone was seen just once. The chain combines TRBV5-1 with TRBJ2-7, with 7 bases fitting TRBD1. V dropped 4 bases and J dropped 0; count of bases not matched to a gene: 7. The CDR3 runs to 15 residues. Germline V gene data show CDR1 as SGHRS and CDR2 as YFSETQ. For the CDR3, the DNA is TGCGCCAGCAGCGGGGACAGCCTGGGCTCCTACGAGCAGTACTTC. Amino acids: CASSGDSLGSYEQYF.

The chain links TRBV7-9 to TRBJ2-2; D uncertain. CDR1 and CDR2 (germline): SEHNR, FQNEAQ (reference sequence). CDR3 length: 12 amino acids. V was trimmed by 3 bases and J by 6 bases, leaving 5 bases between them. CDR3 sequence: CASSFYSGELFF. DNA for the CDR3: TGTGCCAGCAGCTTCTATTCCGGGGAGCTGTTTTTT.

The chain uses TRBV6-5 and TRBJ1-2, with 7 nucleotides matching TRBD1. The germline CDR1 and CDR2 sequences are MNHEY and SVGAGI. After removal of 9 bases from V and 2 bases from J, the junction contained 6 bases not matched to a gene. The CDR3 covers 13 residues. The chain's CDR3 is CASRTGQNYGYTF. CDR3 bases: TGTGCCAGTCGGACGGGACAGAACTATGGCTACACCTTC.

In DNA, the CDR3 is TGTGCCAGCAGCCATTGGGGGGGCGCTAACTATGGCTACACCTTC. It specifies CASSHWGGANYGYTF. This sequence joins TRBV9 and TRBJ1-2, with a possible D match to TRBD1 (6 bases). This CDR3 is built from 15 residues. Per the germline V gene, CDR1 is SGDLS and CDR2 is YYNGEE. Trimming cost V 4 bases and J 0 bases, with 13 bases left between them.

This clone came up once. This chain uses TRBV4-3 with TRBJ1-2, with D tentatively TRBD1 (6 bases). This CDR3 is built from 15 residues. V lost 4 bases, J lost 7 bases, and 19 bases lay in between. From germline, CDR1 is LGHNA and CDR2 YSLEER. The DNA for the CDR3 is TGCGCCAGCAGCCGAGTTCCGCAGGGGCCGGGTGGCTACACCTTC. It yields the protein CASSRVPQGPGGYTF.

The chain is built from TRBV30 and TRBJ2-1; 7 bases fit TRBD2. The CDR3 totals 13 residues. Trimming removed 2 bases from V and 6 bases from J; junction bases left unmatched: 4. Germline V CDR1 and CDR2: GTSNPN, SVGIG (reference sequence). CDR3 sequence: CAWSRDYPNEQFF. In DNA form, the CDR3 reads TGTGCCTGGAGTCGGGACTACCCCAATGAGCAGTTCTTC.

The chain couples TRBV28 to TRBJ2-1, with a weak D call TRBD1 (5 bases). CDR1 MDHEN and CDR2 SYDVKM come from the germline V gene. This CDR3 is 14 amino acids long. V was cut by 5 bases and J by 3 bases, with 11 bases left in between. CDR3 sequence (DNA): TGTGCCAGCAGTCTAGGGGTCTTCTACAATGAGCAGTTCTTC. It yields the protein CASSLGVFYNEQFF.